The sequence of this T cell receptor (beta chain) was determined in a study of blood T cells in healthy people across ages. This clonotype showed up just a few times. The antigen is unknown. Germline V gene data show CDR1 as SGHTA and CDR2 as FQGNSA. The CDR3 is 13 amino acids. V dropped 5 bases and J dropped 2 bases, with 7 bases sitting between them. Sample-barcoded 5' priming and a J-beta primer mix drove a second PCR of roughly 6 to 12 cycles. MiXCR was run by TCRdb on the 5' RACE reads, yielding one entry per CDR3 protein. The sample lists about 640,000 distinct CDR3 sequences, approximately 59% occurring once. The donors, aged about 6 to 90, were healthy Caucasians from Russia. Findings of the study overall: Among T cells, TCR beta diversity per million cells dropped roughly linearly as age rose. No conclusive comparison of naive versus antigen-experienced cells was possible with unsorted PBMCs.

This TCR was recovered from a man in his 60s in good health. V is TRBV7-2 and J is TRBJ2-4; the D gene is possibly TRBD1 (5 bases). Material for sequencing was blood. CDR3 in amino acids: CASSRGTKNIQYF. CDR3 bases: TGTGCCAGCAGCAGGGGAACCAAAAACATTCAGTACTTC.